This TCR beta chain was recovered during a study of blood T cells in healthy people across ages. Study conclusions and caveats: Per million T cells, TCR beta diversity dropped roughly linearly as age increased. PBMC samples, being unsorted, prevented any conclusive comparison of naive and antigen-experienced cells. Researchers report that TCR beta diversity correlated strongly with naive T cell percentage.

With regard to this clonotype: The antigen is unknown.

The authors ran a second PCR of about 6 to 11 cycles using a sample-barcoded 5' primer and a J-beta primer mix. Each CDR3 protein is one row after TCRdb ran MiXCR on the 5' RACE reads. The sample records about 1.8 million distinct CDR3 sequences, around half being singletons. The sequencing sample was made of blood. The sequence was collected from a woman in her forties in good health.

CDR3 loop: CASSFGQGIDNEQFF. CDR3 in DNA: TGTGCCAGCAGCTTTGGGCAGGGAATAGACAATGAGCAGTTCTTC. The chain has TRBV5-5 and TRBJ2-1; tentative D call: TRBD1 (5 bases). The CDR3 contains 15 residues. Trimming cost V 2 bases and J 5 bases, with 14 bases left between them. Germline values: CDR1 SGHKS, CDR2 YYEKEE (reference sequence). Combining the CDR3 with reference TRBV5-5 and TRBJ2-1 gives the whole variable domain DAGVTQSPTHLIKTRGQQVTLRCSPISGHKSVSWYQQVLGQGPQFIFQYYEKEERGRGNFPDRFSARQFPNYSSELNVNALLLGDSALYLCASSFGQGIDNEQFFGPGTRLTVL.